This passage covers 18 T cell receptor beta chains from one sample sequenced in a study of blood T cells in healthy people across ages. A sample-barcoded 5' primer and a J-beta primer mix were used in a second PCR of about 7 to 11 cycles. TCRdb re-called the 5' RACE reads through MiXCR, storing one row per CDR3 protein. The sample lists hundreds of thousands of distinct CDR3 sequences; roughly half were seen once. Sequencing used blood. All receptors derive from an elderly woman in good health.

This clonotype was counted a few times. The chain combines TRBV7-9 with TRBJ2-2; D ambiguous. The CDR3 loop spans 12 amino acids. Between the trimmed V and J ends, which lost 5 bases and 6 bases, there was a span of 7 bases. Germline V gene lookup returns CDR1 SEHNR and CDR2 FQNEAQ (reference sequence). The CDR3, as DNA: TGTGCCAGCAGCCCCGCGGCCGGGGAGCTGTTTTTT. This sequence encodes CASSPAAGELFF.

This chain connects TRBV2 to TRBJ1-1; no definite D call. The germline V gene has CDR1 SNHLY and CDR2 FYNNEI. Trimming removed 10 bases from V and 0 bases from J, with 15 bases in between. This CDR3 has 14 residues. Here the CDR3 reads CATSLRTVNTEAFF. The CDR3 bases are TGTGCCACCTCTCTTAGGACGGTGAACACTGAAGCTTTCTTT.

Regarding this clonotype: A much bigger clone sits one base away, suggesting this may be a read error. This chain joins TRBV27 and TRBJ2-6; D gene uncertain. CDR3 length: 14 amino acids. The germline gives CDR1 MNHEY, CDR2 SMNVEV (reference sequence). V dropped 6 bases and J dropped 5 bases, with 11 bases sitting between them. The CDR3 DNA follows: TGTGCCAGCAGGCCTTCAATCCGGGCCAACGTCCTGACTTTC. This encodes CASRPSIRANVLTF.

The count of this clonotype is one. The gene calls are TRBV12-3 or TRBV12-4 and TRBJ2-4; a possible D gene is TRBD2 (6 bases). This CDR3 has 13 residues. The ends were cut back, 7 bases at V and 13 bases at J, with 20 bases in the middle. CDR3 sequence reads: CASNAKTWGEQYF. The CDR3, as DNA: TGTGCCAGCAACGCGAAGACCTGGGGGGAGCAGTACTTC.

This clonotype was detected only once. A much larger clonotype is one base distant, so this may be a read error. The chain links TRBV10-3 to TRBJ2-7; D gene ambiguous. The CDR3 has 11 residues. The germline V and J ends were trimmed by 0 bases and 11 bases, with 8 bases remaining between them. Germline lookup yields CDR1 ENHRY and CDR2 SYGVKD. The CDR3 DNA reads as TGTGCCATCAGTGAGTCGGGCCGGGAGTACTTC. Amino acid sequence: CAISESGREYF.

The V and J genes are TRBV20-1 and TRBJ2-7; tentative D call: TRBD1 (5 bases). The J call is doubtful: the DNA matches TRBJ2-5 better. This CDR3 has 15 residues. Germline loops: CDR1 DFQATT, CDR2 SNEGSKA (reference sequence). CDR3: CSARDEAGWRETQYF. The DNA for the CDR3 is TGCAGTGCTAGAGACGAGGCAGGGTGGAGAGAGACCCAGTACTTC.

The sample holds many counts of this clonotype. The gene calls are TRBV10-3 and TRBJ2-6, with D tentatively TRBD2 (6 bases). CDR3 length: 21 residues. V was pared by 4 bases and J by 2 bases, with 27 bases between. Looked up from germline, CDR1 is ENHRY and CDR2 is SYGVKD. Here the CDR3 DNA reads TGTGCCATCAGTGGCTCTACGGGCAGAAACGGGTCTAGCGCTGGGGCCAACGTCCTGACTTTC. As protein: CAISGSTGRNGSSAGANVLTF.

This clonotype came up many times. The V call is TRBV20-1, the J call TRBJ2-3; 7 positions match TRBD1. The CDR3 sequence is 15 residues long. From germline, CDR1 is DFQATT and CDR2 SNEGSKA (reference sequence). After removal of 3 bases from V and 1 base from J, the junction contained 7 bases not matched to a gene. Written as DNA, the CDR3 is TGCAGTGCTAGGCCCCGGACAGGTCGCACAGATACGCAGTATTTT. This gives the protein CSARPRTGRTDTQYF.

The gene calls are TRBV5-1 and TRBJ1-5, with a weak D call TRBD1 (5 bases). V lost 4 bases, J lost 6 bases, and 11 bases lay in between. Germline values: CDR1 SGHRS, CDR2 YFSETQ. The CDR3 is 13 amino acids. CDR3 sequence: CASSVDSSQPQHF. CDR3 coding DNA: TGCGCCAGCAGCGTTGACAGCTCTCAGCCCCAGCATTTT.

This chain links TRBV9 with TRBJ2-7; D unclear. Germline CDR1 SGDLS, CDR2 YYNGEE. V gave up 0 bases and J gave up 2 bases, with 9 bases separating them. The CDR3 contains 14 residues. CDR3 nucleotide sequence: TGTGCCAGCAGCGTAGGTACGGACCCCTACGAGCAGTACTTC. Its translation: CASSVGTDPYEQYF. The whole variable domain, remainder taken from reference TRBV9 and TRBJ2-7, is DSGVTQTPKHLITATGQRVTLRCSPRSGDLSVYWYQQSLDQGLQFLIQYYNGEERAKGNILERFSAQQFPDLHSELNLSSLELGDSALYFCASSVGTDPYEQYFGPGTRLTVT.

The genes are TRBV7-2 and TRBJ2-1, with D possibly being TRBD2 (6 bases). Germline lookup yields CDR1 SGHTA and CDR2 FQGNSA. The length of the CDR3 is 16 residues. Deletions cut 5 bases from V and 0 bases from J, with 14 bases between. CDR3 loop: CASSASSVSSYNEQFF. Here the CDR3 DNA reads TGTGCCAGCAGCGCTTCTAGCGTAAGCTCCTACAATGAGCAGTTCTTC.

In regard to this clonotype: This may be a read error, as it is one base from a much larger clone. This sequence joins TRBV5-1 and TRBJ2-1; no definite D call. The CDR3 totals 14 residues. From germline, CDR1 is SGHRS and CDR2 YFSETQ. The V end was cut by 4 bases, the J end by 7 bases, with 15 bases between. The CDR3 sequence is CASSVENTENEQFF. The CDR3, as DNA: TGCGCCAGCAGCGTGGAGAATACAGAAAATGAGCAGTTCTTC.

There are many counts of this clonotype. The chain carries TRBV12-3 or TRBV12-4 and TRBJ2-5; 7 positions agree with TRBD1. The tail of the sequence fits TRBJ2-7 better, so the J call may be wrong. This CDR3 comprises 11 residues. The CDR3 sequence: CASTRGSEQYF. The CDR3 DNA reads TGTGCCAGCACCAGGGGGTCCGAGCAGTACTTC.

This clonotype was observed a handful of times. The chain uses TRBV12-3 or TRBV12-4 and TRBJ2-5; D not resolved. The CDR3 covers 14 residues. V was cut by 7 bases and J by 1 base, with 13 bases left in between. For the CDR3, the DNA is TGTGCCAGCACTCTTCGGCCAGCCCAAGAGACCCAGTACTTC. Residues: CASTLRPAQETQYF.

In this sample, this clonotype turned up once. A read error is possible here, since a much larger clone lies one base away. The V and J genes are TRBV28 and TRBJ2-5; TRBD1 matches at 7 bases. This CDR3 has 15 amino acids. Trimming removed 4 bases from V and 11 bases from J; junction bases left unmatched: 16. The V gene's germline CDR1 is MDHEN and CDR2 SYDVKM. The CDR3 nucleotides are TGTGCCAGCAGTTCCGGGACAGCCTTACTCTACGGGCAGTACTTC. Its protein product is CASSSGTALLYGQYF.

This clonotype occurred many times. The genes are TRBV7-9 and TRBJ2-6; TRBD1 matches at 9 bases. V was pared by 5 bases and J by 3 bases, with 11 bases of the junction left unmatched. The CDR3 has 18 residues. CDR1 is SEHNR, CDR2 FQNEAQ, per germline (reference sequence). This chain's CDR3 is CASSKWTGDALGANVLTF. The CDR3 DNA sequence: TGTGCCAGCAGCAAATGGACAGGGGACGCCCTTGGGGCCAACGTCCTGACTTTC.

The chain uses TRBV7-9 and TRBJ1-4; D not certain. Germline-derived CDR1 and CDR2 are SEHNR and FQNEAQ (reference sequence). The CDR3 has 16 residues. V gave up 2 bases and J gave up 3 bases, with 13 bases separating them. CDR3 region: CASSLTGHLANEKLFF. The CDR3 region has the DNA TGTGCCAGCAGCTTAACCGGTCATTTGGCTAATGAAAAACTGTTTTTT.

The chain carries TRBV20-1 and TRBJ2-7; D uncertain. CDR1 and CDR2 from the germline V gene are DFQATT and SNEGSKA (reference sequence). CDR3 length: 13 residues. Trimming took 6 bases from V and 2 from J, leaving 14 bases between them. The CDR3 region has the DNA TGCAGTGCGCACCGAAAGGGAACCTACGAGCAGTACTTC. It codes for CSAHRKGTYEQYF.